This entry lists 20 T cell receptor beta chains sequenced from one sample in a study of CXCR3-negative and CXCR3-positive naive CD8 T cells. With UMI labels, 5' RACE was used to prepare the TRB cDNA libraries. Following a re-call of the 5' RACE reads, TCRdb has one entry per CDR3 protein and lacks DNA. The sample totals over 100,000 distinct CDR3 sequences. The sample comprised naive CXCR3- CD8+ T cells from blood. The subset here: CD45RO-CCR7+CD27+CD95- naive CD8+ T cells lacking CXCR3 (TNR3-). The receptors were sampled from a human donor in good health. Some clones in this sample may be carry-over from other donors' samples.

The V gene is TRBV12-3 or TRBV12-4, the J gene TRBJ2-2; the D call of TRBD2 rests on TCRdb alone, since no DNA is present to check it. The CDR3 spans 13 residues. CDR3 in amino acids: CASQEGNTGELFF.

The CDR3 spells CASSSLVYDTGELFF. This sequence joins TRBV7-9 and TRBJ2-2. The CDR3 consists of 15 residues. Germline loops: CDR1 SEHNR, CDR2 FQNEAQ (reference sequence).

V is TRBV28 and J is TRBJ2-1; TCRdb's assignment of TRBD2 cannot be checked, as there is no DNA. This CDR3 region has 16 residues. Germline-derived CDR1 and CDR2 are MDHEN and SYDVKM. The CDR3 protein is CASSLGLAGGPSEQFF.

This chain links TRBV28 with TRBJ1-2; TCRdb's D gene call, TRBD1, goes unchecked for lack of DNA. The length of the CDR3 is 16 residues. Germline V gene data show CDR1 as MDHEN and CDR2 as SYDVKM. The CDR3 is CASSLSPLGFNYGYTF.

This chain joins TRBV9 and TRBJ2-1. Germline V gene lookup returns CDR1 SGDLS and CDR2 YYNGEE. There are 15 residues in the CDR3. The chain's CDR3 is CASSVVGATYNEQFF.

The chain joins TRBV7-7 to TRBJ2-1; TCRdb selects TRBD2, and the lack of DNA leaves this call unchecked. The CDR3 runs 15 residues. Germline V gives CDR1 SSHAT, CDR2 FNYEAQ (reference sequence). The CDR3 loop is CASSWGLAGDHEQFF.

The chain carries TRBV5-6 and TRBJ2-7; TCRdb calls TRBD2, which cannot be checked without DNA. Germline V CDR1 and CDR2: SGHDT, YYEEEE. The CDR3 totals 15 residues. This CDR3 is CASSLVAGGNNEQYF.

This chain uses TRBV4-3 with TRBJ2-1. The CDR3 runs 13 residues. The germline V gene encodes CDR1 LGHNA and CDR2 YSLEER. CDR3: CASSPRTYNEQFF.

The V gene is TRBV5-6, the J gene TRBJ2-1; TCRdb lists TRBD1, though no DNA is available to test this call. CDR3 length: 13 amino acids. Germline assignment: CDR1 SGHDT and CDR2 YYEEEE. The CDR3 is CASSPGTKDEQFF. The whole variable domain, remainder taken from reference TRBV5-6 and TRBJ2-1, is DAGVTQSPTHLIKTRGQQVTLRCSPKSGHDTVSWYQQALGQGPQFIFQYYEEEERQRGNFPDRFSGHQFPNYSSELNVNALLLGDSALYLCASSPGTKDEQFFGPGTRLTVL.

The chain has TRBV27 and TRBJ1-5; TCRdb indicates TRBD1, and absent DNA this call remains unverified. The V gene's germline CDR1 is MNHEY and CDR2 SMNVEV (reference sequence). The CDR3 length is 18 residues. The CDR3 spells CASSSYRDRVMSNQPQHF.

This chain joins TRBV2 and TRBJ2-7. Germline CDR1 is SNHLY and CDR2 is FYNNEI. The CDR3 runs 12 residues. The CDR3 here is CASKVNTYEQYF.

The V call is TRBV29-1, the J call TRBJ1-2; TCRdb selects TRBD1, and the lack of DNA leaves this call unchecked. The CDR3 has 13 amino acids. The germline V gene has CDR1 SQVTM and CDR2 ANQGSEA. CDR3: CSAIQGTASGYTF.

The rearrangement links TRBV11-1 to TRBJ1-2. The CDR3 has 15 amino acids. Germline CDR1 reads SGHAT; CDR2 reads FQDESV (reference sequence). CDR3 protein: CASSPGLTSNYGYTF.

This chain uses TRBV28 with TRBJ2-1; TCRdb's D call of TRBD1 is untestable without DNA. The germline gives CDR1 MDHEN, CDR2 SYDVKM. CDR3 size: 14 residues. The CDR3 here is CASSEAGRPNEQFF.

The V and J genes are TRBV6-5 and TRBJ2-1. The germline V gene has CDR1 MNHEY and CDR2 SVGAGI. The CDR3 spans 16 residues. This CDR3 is CASSYLPDGGNNEQFF.

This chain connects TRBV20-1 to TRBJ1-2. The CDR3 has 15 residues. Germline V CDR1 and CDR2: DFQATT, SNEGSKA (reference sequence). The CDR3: CSARDGPVTAYGYTF.

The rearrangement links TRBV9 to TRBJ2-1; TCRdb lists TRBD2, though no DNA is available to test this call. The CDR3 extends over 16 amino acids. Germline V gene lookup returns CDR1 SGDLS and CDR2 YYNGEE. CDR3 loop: CASRRLAGGSYNEQFF.

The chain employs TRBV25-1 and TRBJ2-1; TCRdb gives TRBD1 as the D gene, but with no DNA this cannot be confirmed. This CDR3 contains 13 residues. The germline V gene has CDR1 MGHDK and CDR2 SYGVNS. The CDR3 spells CASGTGAYNEQFF.

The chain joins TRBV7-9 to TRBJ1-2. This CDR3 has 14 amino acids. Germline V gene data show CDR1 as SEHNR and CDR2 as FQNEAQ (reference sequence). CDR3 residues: CASSLTIEGWGYTF.

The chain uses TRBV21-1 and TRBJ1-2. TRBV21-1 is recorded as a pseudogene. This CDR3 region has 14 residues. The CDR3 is CASSKVSSNYGYTF.